This TCR beta chain was recovered during a study of beta chain features in type 1 diabetes. Study-level results: TCRB CDR3s were moderately but significantly shorter in Type 1 diabetes patients in all four CD4+ subsets. Fewer junction insertions and more nucleotide deletions appeared in type 1 diabetes patients.

In germline, CDR1 is GTSNPN, CDR2 SVGIG (reference sequence). The CDR3 is 14 residues long. The V end lost 4 bases, the J end lost 8 bases, and 17 bases lay between the germline ends. A note on this clone: Antigen: not known.

Expressed TCRB transcripts were sequenced, since all the RNA that had been isolated was reverse transcribed. This table comes from immunoSEQ multiplex PCR, and its TCRdb copy is limited to in-frame clones, with some not included. Here the sample spans 630,000 or so clones, over 12% being singletons. Via the markers CD45RO/CCR7/CD25/CD127/CD95/CD27, stem cell-like memory, regulatory, central memory and naive CD4+ cells were sorted. The sample taken for sequencing was naive CD4+ T cells from blood. The source of this sequence is a man aged 18 to 29 with type 1 diabetes. V and J are TRBV30 and TRBJ1-4; D possibly corresponds to TRBD1 (6 bases). CDR3 in DNA: TGTGCCTGGACTAATTCAGGGGCGCGGGAAAAACTGTTTTTT. Its translation is CAWTNSGAREKLFF. Full variable domain (remainder filled in from reference TRBV30 and TRBJ1-4): SQTIHQWPATLVQPVGSPLSLECTVEGTSNPNLYWYRQAAGRGLQLLFYSVGIGQISSEVPQNLSASRPQDRQFILSSKKLLLSDSGFYLCAWTNSGAREKLFFGSGTQLSVL.